These 26 T cell receptor beta chains were sequenced from one sample in a study of blood T cell repertoires in COVID-19. Produced via immunoSEQ multiplex PCR; TCRdb's table is partial and in-frame only. The table records around 93,000 clones, over 80% of them present only once. The sequencing sample was made of peripheral blood. Receptors originate from a man older than 75 with acute or convalescent COVID-19.

The chain recombines TRBV19 with TRBJ1-5, with TRBD1 as a possible D gene (6 bases). The CDR3 length is 15 residues. Germline CDR1 reads LNHDA; CDR2 reads SQIVND (reference sequence). V was trimmed by 5 bases and J by 4 bases, leaving 15 bases between them. The CDR3 coding sequence is TGTGCCAGTAGTTCTTCCGGGACACCAAATCAGCCCCAGCATTTT. The encoded protein is CASSSSGTPNQPQHF.

The chain uses TRBV7-2 and TRBJ2-7; no firm D call. The germline gives CDR1 SGHTA, CDR2 FQGNSA. V was cut by 1 base and J by 9 bases, with 16 bases left in between. There are 14 residues in the CDR3. CDR3 loop: CASSLGSELSSQYF. The CDR3 DNA reads TGTGCCAGCAGCTTAGGAAGTGAGCTTAGTTCGCAGTACTTC.

This clone was observed a few times. The V call is TRBV30, the J call TRBJ1-6; D unresolved. The length of the CDR3 is 14 residues. Germline assignment: CDR1 GTSNPN and CDR2 SVGIG (reference sequence). The germline V and J ends were trimmed by 4 bases and 6 bases, with 13 bases remaining between them. The CDR3 reads CAWTRRGTNSPLHF. For the CDR3, the DNA is TGTGCCTGGACCCGACGGGGAACTAATTCACCCCTCCACTTT.

V usage is TRBV5-6 and J usage is TRBJ2-7; D is uncertain. This CDR3 is 13 amino acids long. Germline lookup yields CDR1 SGHDT and CDR2 YYEEEE. Trimming cost V 4 bases and J 2 bases, with 10 bases left between them. The CDR3 sequence is CASSPTDTYEQYF. In nucleotides, the CDR3 is TGTGCCAGCAGCCCGACTGATACCTACGAGCAGTACTTC.

This clone was counted between two and nine times. The CDR3 sequence: CASSLRERGYNEQFF. The CDR3 DNA is TGTGCCAGCTCACTCCGGGAGCGAGGGTACAATGAGCAGTTCTTC. The chain is built from TRBV18 and TRBJ2-1; the D gene is possibly TRBD2 (6 bases). The length of the CDR3 is 15 residues. The ends were cut back, 4 bases at V and 4 bases at J, with 14 bases in the middle. Germline lookup yields CDR1 KGHSH and CDR2 LQKENI.

The V and J genes are TRBV28 and TRBJ1-3; TRBD1 might be the D (5 bases). Trimming removed 3 bases at V and 0 bases at J, with 9 bases between. The CDR3 extends over 15 amino acids. Germline CDR1 MDHEN, CDR2 SYDVKM. Here the CDR3 DNA reads TGTGCCAGCAGTTTTGGGGGGAGCTCTGGAAACACCATATATTTT. Amino acid sequence: CASSFGGSSGNTIYF.

The chain employs TRBV4-3 and TRBJ1-2, with D perhaps TRBD1 (6 bases). Trimming cost V 0 bases and J 0 bases, with 11 bases left between them. The CDR3 is 16 amino acids. Looked up from germline, CDR1 is LGHNA and CDR2 is YSLEER. CDR3: CASSQDFRGSNYGYTF. The CDR3 DNA reads as TGCGCCAGCAGCCAAGATTTCAGGGGATCTAACTATGGCTACACCTTC.

V is TRBV7-2 and J is TRBJ1-1; TRBD1 might be the D (6 bases). This CDR3 comprises 15 residues. Trimming took off 1 base at V and 4 bases at J, with 13 bases between the two ends. Germline V gives CDR1 SGHTA, CDR2 FQGNSA. The DNA for the CDR3 is TGTGCCAGCAGCTTAGAGGGGACATTGGGCACTGAAGCTTTCTTT. Encoded protein: CASSLEGTLGTEAFF. Combining the CDR3 with reference TRBV7-2 and TRBJ1-1 gives the whole variable domain GAGVSQSPSNKVTEKGKDVELRCDPISGHTALYWYRQSLGQGLEFLIYFQGNSAPDKSGLPSDRFSAERTGGSVSTLTIQRTQQEDSAVYLCASSLEGTLGTEAFFGQGTRLTVV.

V and J are TRBV28 and TRBJ1-6, with D maybe TRBD1 (6 bases). V dropped 6 bases and J dropped 10 bases, with 13 bases sitting between them. The CDR3 has 13 residues. Germline V gene data show CDR1 as MDHEN and CDR2 as SYDVKM. CDR3 amino acids: CASSPDRGSPLHF. The CDR3 nucleotides read TGTGCCAGCAGCCCGGACAGAGGATCACCCCTCCACTTT. Using reference TRBV28 and TRBJ1-6 for the parts outside the CDR3, the full variable domain is DVKVTQSSRYLVKRTGEKVFLECVQDMDHENMFWYRQDPGLGLRLIYFSYDVKMKEKGDIPEGYSVSREKKERFSLILESASTNQTSMYLCASSPDRGSPLHFGNGTRLTVT.

The genes are TRBV4-3 and TRBJ1-1; 7 positions match TRBD1. This CDR3 contains 14 residues. The V segment lost 1 base and the J segment 3 bases; nucleotides outside the gene matches: 2. Germline values: CDR1 LGHNA, CDR2 YSLEER. The CDR3: CASSQGGTDTEAFF. The CDR3, as DNA: TGCGCCAGCAGCCAAGGCGGGACAGACACTGAAGCTTTCTTT.

The chain couples TRBV7-9 to TRBJ2-7, with D uncertain. The V end lost 5 bases, the J end lost 3 bases, and 8 bases lay between the germline ends. Germline V lookup: CDR1 SEHNR, CDR2 FQNEAQ (reference sequence). CDR3 length: 12 amino acids. The CDR3 DNA follows: TGTGCCAGCAGCGAGTACCGCTACGAGCAGTACTTC. It encodes CASSEYRYEQYF.

This rearrangement joins TRBV14 to TRBJ2-2; D gene ambiguous. V was clipped by 0 bases and J by 2 bases, with 13 bases between them. CDR1 is SGHDN, CDR2 FVKESK, per germline. The CDR3 extends over 17 amino acids. The CDR3 is CASSQELGRRNTGELFF. CDR3 DNA: TGTGCCAGCAGCCAAGAGTTGGGTAGGAGAAACACCGGGGAGCTGTTTTTT. The complete variable domain, with remaining parts taken from reference TRBV14 and TRBJ2-2, reads EAGVTQFPSHSVIEKGQTVTLRCDPISGHDNLYWYRRVMGKEIKFLLHFVKESKQDESGMPNNRFLAERTGGTYSTLKVQPAELEDSGVYFCASSQELGRRNTGELFFGEGSRLTVL.

The chain links TRBV6-2 or TRBV6-3 to TRBJ2-7; TRBD1 matches at 11 bases. The length of the CDR3 is 14 residues. The V gene end was trimmed by 6 bases and the J gene end by 3 bases; junction bases not matched to a gene: 4. From germline, CDR1 is MNHEY and CDR2 SVGEGT. This CDR3 reads CASSGTGGSYEQYF. DNA for the CDR3: TGTGCCAGCAGCGGGACAGGGGGAAGCTACGAGCAGTACTTC.

The rearrangement joins TRBV10-2 to TRBJ2-3; the D is unclear. The V gene lost 4 bases and the J gene lost 1 base, with 9 bases spanning the gap. The CDR3 spans 14 residues. Germline lookup yields CDR1 WSHSY and CDR2 SAAADI. The CDR3 DNA follows: TGCGCCAGCAGTGGCGTCTCCCGCACAGATACGCAGTATTTT. As protein: CASSGVSRTDTQYF.

The chain employs TRBV6-6 and TRBJ2-3; possible D gene TRBD1, 7 bases. Germline CDR1 MNHNY, CDR2 SVGAGI (reference sequence). The V and J ends lost 6 bases and 5 bases respectively, with 15 bases between them. CDR3 length equals 14 residues. CDR3 sequence: CASRRDSGIDTQYF. Here the CDR3 DNA reads TGTGCCAGCAGGCGGGACAGTGGGATAGATACGCAGTATTTT.

The rearrangement uses TRBV20-1 and TRBJ2-6, with D perhaps matching TRBD2 (6 bases). V gave up 3 bases and J gave up 0 bases, with 15 bases separating them. The CDR3 sequence is 17 residues long. Germline lookup yields CDR1 DFQATT and CDR2 SNEGSKA (reference sequence). In DNA, the CDR3 is TGCAGTGCTAGTCGAGGGACTGGGACCTCTGGGGCCAACGTCCTGACTTTC. It yields the protein CSASRGTGTSGANVLTF.

This clone rates as medium-sized. The chain recombines TRBV19 with TRBJ1-1, with 10 nucleotides matching TRBD1. Germline assignment: CDR1 LNHDA and CDR2 SQIVND (reference sequence). CDR3 length: 14 residues. With V trimmed by 6 bases and J by 4 bases, 5 bases remained unmatched. In DNA, the CDR3 is TGTGCCAGTAGATCGACAGGGGGCTTCACTGAAGCTTTCTTT. This gives the protein CASRSTGGFTEAFF.

V is TRBV18 and J is TRBJ1-3, with TRBD1 as a possible D gene (6 bases). Trimming removed 6 bases from V and 8 bases from J, with 17 bases in between. Germline assignment: CDR1 KGHSH and CDR2 LQKENI. The CDR3 contains 14 residues. CDR3 region: CASSPTGRGDTIYF. CDR3 coding DNA: TGTGCCAGCTCGCCCACAGGGAGAGGGGACACCATATATTTT.

This clone has only a few counts. V and J are TRBV2 and TRBJ2-5, with 12 bases fitting TRBD1. In germline, CDR1 is SNHLY, CDR2 FYNNEI. The V segment lost 11 bases and the J segment 5 bases; nucleotides outside the gene matches: 9. The length of the CDR3 is 14 residues. The CDR3 region has the DNA TGTGCCGGCGGGACAGGGGGCGGATTGGAGACCCAGTACTTC. The encoded protein is CAGGTGGGLETQYF.

The V call is TRBV28, the J call TRBJ2-1; no clear D gene. Trimming removed 2 bases at V and 3 bases at J, with 8 bases between. This CDR3 is built from 14 residues. Germline CDR1 is MDHEN and CDR2 is SYDVKM. The CDR3: CASSLIGDYNEQFF. DNA for the CDR3: TGTGCCAGCAGTTTAATTGGAGACTACAATGAGCAGTTCTTC.

The V call is TRBV28, the J call TRBJ2-1, with TRBD1 matching 8 bases. Germline V gene data show CDR1 as MDHEN and CDR2 as SYDVKM. The CDR3 extends over 15 amino acids. V dropped 5 bases and J dropped 10; count of bases not matched to a gene: 13. CDR3 DNA sequence: TGTGCCAGCAGTCGTCCTCGACAGGGGTCAGGGGAGCAGTTCTTC. This translates into CASSRPRQGSGEQFF.

This rearrangement joins TRBV10-1 to TRBJ2-7; 10 positions agree with TRBD2. The CDR3 has 14 amino acids. The V gene end was trimmed by 5 bases and the J gene end by 6 bases; junction bases not matched to a gene: 7. Germline V gene sequence: CDR1 WNHNN, CDR2 SYGVQD (reference sequence). CDR3 in DNA: TGCGCCAGCAGTCTAGCGGGAGTTTTTGGCGAGCAGTACTTC. Amino acids: CASSLAGVFGEQYF.

CDR3 sequence (DNA): TGTGCCAGCAGCTTAGTTAGCGGGAGGGCCGGTGAGCAGTTCTTC. It translates to CASSLVSGRAGEQFF. The V and J genes are TRBV11-2 and TRBJ2-1; TRBD2 matches at 11 bases. Germline CDR1 and CDR2: SGHAT and FQNNGV. This CDR3 region has 15 residues. V lost 1 base to trimming and J lost 9 bases; unmatched junction nucleotides: 5.

The gene calls are TRBV7-2 and TRBJ1-2; a weak D match, TRBD1 (6 bases). Between the trimmed V and J ends, which lost 3 bases and 4 bases, there was a span of 9 bases. The CDR3 sequence is 13 residues long. Germline values: CDR1 SGHTA, CDR2 FQGNSA. The chain's CDR3 is CASSLDRIYGYTF. CDR3 sequence (DNA): TGTGCCAGCAGCTTGGACAGAATCTATGGCTACACCTTC.

The rearrangement uses TRBV5-1 and TRBJ2-7, with 8 bases lining up with TRBD1. The CDR3 length is 14 residues. Per germline, CDR1 SGHRS and CDR2 YFSETQ. V dropped 6 bases and J dropped 1; count of bases not matched to a gene: 6. The CDR3 DNA sequence: TGCGCCAGCATCCCCGGGACAGGATCCTACGAGCAGTACTTC. This translates into CASIPGTGSYEQYF.

The V and J genes are TRBV9 and TRBJ2-1; 10 bases are a match to TRBD2. V was pared by 3 bases and J by 4 bases, with 4 bases of the junction left unmatched. Germline values: CDR1 SGDLS, CDR2 YYNGEE. This CDR3 contains 15 residues. The CDR3 DNA sequence: TGTGCCAGCAGCGCCACTAGCGGGGTATACAATGAGCAGTTCTTC. Encoded protein: CASSATSGVYNEQFF.